A single sample gave rise to the 3 T cell receptor beta chains below, sequenced in a study of blood T cells in healthy people across ages. It was with a sample-barcoded 5' primer and a J-beta primer mix that a second PCR of roughly 7 to 12 cycles was run. MiXCR was run by TCRdb on the 5' RACE reads, yielding one entry per CDR3 protein. The table shows 870,000 or so distinct CDR3 sequences, with around 26% occurring only once. Sequenced input: blood. All receptors come from a woman at least 80 years old in good health.

This clonotype was recorded at least ten times. V is TRBV28 and J is TRBJ2-4; D is possibly TRBD1 (5 bases). The CDR3 consists of 16 residues. Germline CDR1 and CDR2: MDHEN and SYDVKM. V lost 2 bases and J 0 bases, leaving 11 bases between the germline ends. In DNA form, the CDR3 reads TGTGCCAGCAGTTTAAGGGGTATAGGAGCCAAAAACATTCAGTACTTC. Amino acid sequence: CASSLRGIGAKNIQYF.

The V call is TRBV12-3 or TRBV12-4, the J call TRBJ1-4, with 8 bases matching TRBD1. V lost 2 bases to trimming and J lost 8 bases; unmatched junction nucleotides: 4. The CDR3 has 14 amino acids. The CDR3 region has the DNA TGTGCCAGCAGTTTACAGGGGGCGAGGGAAAAACTGTTTTTT. It is translated as CASSLQGAREKLFF.

The chain is built from TRBV27 and TRBJ1-4; D is unresolved. The CDR3 spans 15 residues. The V and J ends lost 7 bases and 0 bases respectively, with 12 bases between them. CDR1 and CDR2 (germline): MNHEY, SMNVEV (reference sequence). CDR3 protein: CASTYDGSTNEKLFF. DNA of the CDR3: TGTGCCAGCACCTACGACGGATCAACTAATGAAAAACTGTTTTTT.